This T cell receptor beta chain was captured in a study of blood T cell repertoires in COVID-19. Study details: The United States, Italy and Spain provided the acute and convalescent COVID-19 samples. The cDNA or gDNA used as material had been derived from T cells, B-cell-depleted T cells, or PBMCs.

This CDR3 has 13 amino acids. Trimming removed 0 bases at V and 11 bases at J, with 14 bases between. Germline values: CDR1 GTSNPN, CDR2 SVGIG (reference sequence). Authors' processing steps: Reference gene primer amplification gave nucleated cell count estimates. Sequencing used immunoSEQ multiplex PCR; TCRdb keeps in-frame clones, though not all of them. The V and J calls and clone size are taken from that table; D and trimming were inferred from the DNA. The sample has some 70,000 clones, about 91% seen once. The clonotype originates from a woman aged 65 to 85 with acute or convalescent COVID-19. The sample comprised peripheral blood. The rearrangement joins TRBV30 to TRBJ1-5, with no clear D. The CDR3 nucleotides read TGTGCCTGGAGTGTAAATCCCCGGGAAGCCCAGCATTTT. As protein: CAWSVNPREAQHF. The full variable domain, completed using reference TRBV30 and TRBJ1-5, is SQTIHQWPATLVQPVGSPLSLECTVEGTSNPNLYWYRQAAGRGLQLLFYSVGIGQISSEVPQNLSASRPQDRQFILSSKKLLLSDSGFYLCAWSVNPREAQHFGDGTRLSIL.